This TCR beta chain is from a study of response to subunit inactivated influenza vaccine. This clonotype has just a few counts. The target antigen is unknown. MiXCR, run by TCRdb on the RT-PCR reads, gives a single entry per CDR3 protein. Of 500,000 to 600,000 distinct CDR3 sequences listed, about 15% are singletons. CDR1 is SQVTM, CDR2 ANQGSEA, per germline. CDR3 length equals 15 residues. V lost 2 bases, J lost 5 bases, and 9 bases stayed unmatched. Study-level results: The study's authors posited that every seasonal influenza vaccination enlists few new T cells.

The genes are TRBV29-1 and TRBJ2-5; 9 bases align to TRBD1. This TCR was sampled from a man aged 45 to 75 who received an inactivated influenza vaccine. This specimen consisted of CD4+ T cells sorted from PBMCs, obtained roughly 24 months after vaccination. The CDR3 loop reads CSVERDRAPVETQYF. In DNA form, the CDR3 reads TGCAGCGTTGAACGGGACAGGGCGCCAGTCGAGACCCAGTACTTC.